Each of the 20 T cell receptor beta chains below was sequenced from the same sample in a study of T-cell reconstitution after alpha-beta-depleted transplantation in children. Preparation of the TCRbeta library involved a method that used unique molecular identifiers. MiXCR, applied by TCRdb to the PCR reads, yields one record per CDR3 protein. The repertoire consists of under 850,000 distinct CDR3 sequences, with roughly 13% occurring once and the leading ten covering 0.79%. Specimen: PBMCs, collected before TCRalphabeta/CD19-depleted stem cell transplant. The receptors were sampled from a girl aged 2-10 years with congenital amegakaryocytic thrombocytopenia, due to receive a stem cell transplant.

This clonotype was counted ten times or more. The genes are TRBV9 and TRBJ2-5, with 7 bases identical to TRBD2. Germline assignment: CDR1 SGDLS and CDR2 YYNGEE. The CDR3 totals 15 residues. V was pared by 0 bases and J by 1 base, with 3 bases of the junction left unmatched. The CDR3 loop is CASSVGGSIQETQYF. The CDR3 nucleotides are TGTGCCAGCAGCGTAGGCGGGAGTATCCAAGAGACCCAGTACTTC.

This clonotype was seen many times. The chain employs TRBV20-1 and TRBJ2-1; 12 bases align to TRBD2. The CDR3 sequence is 16 residues long. CDR1 and CDR2 from the germline V gene are DFQATT and SNEGSKA (reference sequence). V gave up 0 bases and J gave up 4 bases; unmatched junction bases: 4. DNA for the CDR3: TGCAGTGCTAGAGATTTTGGGACTAGCGGGTACAATGAGCAGTTCTTC. It yields the protein CSARDFGTSGYNEQFF.

This clonotype was counted at least ten times. J is TRBJ2-6 and V is TRBV12-3 or TRBV12-4; 12 bases map to TRBD2. The CDR3 consists of 18 residues. V lost 6 bases to trimming and J lost 2 bases; unmatched junction nucleotides: 8. The CDR3 sequence: CASSPIGLAGPGANVLTF. In DNA form, the CDR3 reads TGTGCCAGCAGCCCTATCGGACTAGCGGGACCTGGGGCCAACGTCCTGACTTTC.

The chain employs TRBV19 and TRBJ2-3; 8 bases are a match to TRBD1. V was clipped by 3 bases and J by 4 bases; unmatched bases: 6. This CDR3 region has 15 residues. Germline V gene sequence: CDR1 LNHDA, CDR2 SQIVND (reference sequence). CDR3 DNA sequence: TGTGCCAGTAGTATTACTGGACAGGGTCCAGATACGCAGTATTTT. The encoded protein is CASSITGQGPDTQYF.

This clonotype was detected only a few times. The rearrangement links TRBV6-5 to TRBJ2-7; unclear D gene. V lost 8 bases, J lost 3 bases, and 11 bases lay in between. This CDR3 has 12 amino acids. CDR1 and CDR2 from the germline V gene are MNHEY and SVGAGI. In nucleotides, the CDR3 is TGTGCCAGCGCCCTAGGGAACTACGAGCAGTACTTC. Translating it yields CASALGNYEQYF.

The chain links TRBV25-1 to TRBJ2-5; D uncertain. The germline V gene encodes CDR1 MGHDK and CDR2 SYGVNS. V lost 4 bases to trimming and J lost 2 bases, with 8 bases between them. The CDR3 has 13 residues. The CDR3: CASSVGWQETQYF. In DNA, the CDR3 is TGTGCCAGCAGTGTCGGTTGGCAAGAGACCCAGTACTTC. The whole variable domain, filled in from reference TRBV25-1 and TRBJ2-5, reads EADIYQTPRYLVIGTGKKITLECSQTMGHDKMYWYQQDPGMELHLIHYSYGVNSTEKGDLSSESTVSRIRTEHFPLTLESARPSHTSQYLCASSVGWQETQYFGPGTRLLVL.

The V gene is TRBV7-2, the J gene TRBJ2-1; D unresolved. V was clipped by 0 bases and J by 4 bases, with 16 bases between them. The length of the CDR3 is 17 residues. The germline V gene has CDR1 SGHTA and CDR2 FQGNSA. For the CDR3, the DNA is TGTGCCAGCAGCTTAGCGGATGGGGTACTCCCATACAATGAGCAGTTCTTC. It codes for CASSLADGVLPYNEQFF. The full variable domain, with the rest looked up from reference TRBV7-2 and TRBJ2-1, is GAGVSQSPSNKVTEKGKDVELRCDPISGHTALYWYRQSLGQGLEFLIYFQGNSAPDKSGLPSDRFSAERTGGSVSTLTIQRTQQEDSAVYLCASSLADGVLPYNEQFFGPGTRLTVL.

This clonotype has ten or more counts. The rearrangement links TRBV5-1 to TRBJ2-2, with D hard to call. Trimming cost V 4 bases and J 5 bases, with 9 bases left between them. CDR1 and CDR2 from the germline V gene are SGHRS and YFSETQ. This CDR3 comprises 13 residues. The CDR3 coding sequence is TGCGCCAGCAGCCCAGATGGGACCGGGGAGCTGTTTTTT. Translated, it gives CASSPDGTGELFF.

V usage is TRBV3-1 and J usage is TRBJ2-1, with 10 bases that match TRBD2. The V gene end was trimmed by 0 bases and the J gene end by 2 bases; junction bases not matched to a gene: 10. Looked up from germline, CDR1 is LGHDT and CDR2 is YNNKEL (reference sequence). The CDR3 runs to 19 residues. The CDR3 reads CASSQESLAGVGTYNEQFF. DNA of the CDR3: TGTGCCAGCAGCCAAGAAAGCCTAGCGGGAGTAGGGACCTACAATGAGCAGTTCTTC.

This clonotype was picked up a small number of times. The gene calls are TRBV7-6 and TRBJ2-5; 11 positions match TRBD2. The germline V gene has CDR1 SGHVS and CDR2 FNYEAQ. The CDR3 covers 16 residues. V was pared by 3 bases and J by 5 bases, with 8 bases of the junction left unmatched. CDR3 coding DNA: TGTGCCAGCAGCTTCCTAGCGGGAGGTGTCTTGGAGACCCAGTACTTC. Translating gives CASSFLAGGVLETQYF.

V gene TRBV6-5 combines with J gene TRBJ1-1; D is unresolved. From germline, CDR1 is MNHEY and CDR2 SVGAGI. The CDR3 has 11 amino acids. Trimming shortened V by 7 bases and J by 2 bases, and 5 bases separated the two germline ends. The CDR3: CASTPNTEAFF. The CDR3 DNA is TGTGCCAGCACCCCCAACACTGAAGCTTTCTTT.

V is TRBV7-2 and J is TRBJ2-3; D unresolved. The CDR3 is made up of 14 amino acids. Germline CDR1 SGHTA, CDR2 FQGNSA. Trimming pared 6 bases from V and 6 bases from J, leaving 16 bases between. The chain's CDR3 is CASRPGPARDTQYF. CDR3 sequence (DNA): TGTGCCAGCAGACCCGGGCCGGCCAGGGATACGCAGTATTTT.

This clonotype was found many times. This chain connects TRBV5-1 to TRBJ2-7; D is unclear. CDR3 length equals 14 residues. The germline V gene encodes CDR1 SGHRS and CDR2 YFSETQ. Trimming shortened V by 0 bases and J by 2 bases, and 9 bases separated the two germline ends. Written as DNA, the CDR3 is TGCGCCAGCAGCTTGGATCTACCCACCTACGAGCAGTACTTC. Its protein is CASSLDLPTYEQYF.

The chain is built from TRBV29-1 and TRBJ2-1, with TRBD2 matching over 12 bases. The germline V gene encodes CDR1 SQVTM and CDR2 ANQGSEA. The V segment lost 6 bases and the J segment 9 bases; nucleotides outside the gene matches: 21. The CDR3 covers 18 residues. CDR3 nucleotide sequence: TGCAGCGTCTCTAGCGGGAGGGCCGAGTTCCCCAATCGTGTTGAGCAGTTCTTC. Residues: CSVSSGRAEFPNRVEQFF.

This clonotype was counted ten times or more. The J gene is TRBJ2-1, the V gene TRBV5-1; unclear D gene. CDR3 size: 14 residues. The germline V gene encodes CDR1 SGHRS and CDR2 YFSETQ. V dropped 2 bases and J dropped 0 bases, with 6 bases sitting between them. The CDR3, as DNA: TGCGCCAGCAGCTTCACTGGCTCCTACAATGAGCAGTTCTTC. Translation gives CASSFTGSYNEQFF.

The chain carries TRBV5-1 and TRBJ2-3; the match to TRBD2 covers 8 bases. This CDR3 region has 16 residues. V lost 3 bases to trimming and J lost 1 base; unmatched junction nucleotides: 7. Germline V gives CDR1 SGHRS, CDR2 YFSETQ. The CDR3 sequence: CASSSGTSRGTDTQYF. The CDR3 DNA follows: TGCGCCAGCAGCTCCGGGACTAGTCGGGGCACAGATACGCAGTATTTT. Variable domain in full (rest from reference TRBV5-1 and TRBJ2-3): KAGVTQTPRYLIKTRGQQVTLSCSPISGHRSVSWYQQTPGQGLQFLFEYFSETQRNKGNFPGRFSGRQFSNSRSEMNVSTLELGDSALYLCASSSGTSRGTDTQYFGPGTRLTVL.

In its sample, this clonotype was seen a few times. The gene calls are TRBV12-3 or TRBV12-4 and TRBJ2-1; TRBD2 agrees at 11 bases. This CDR3 contains 14 residues. J lost 10 bases, V lost 7 bases, and 9 bases had no gene match. CDR3 in DNA: TGTGCCAGCACCTGGGCTAGCGGGGGGAGGGAGCAGTTCTTC. Amino acid sequence: CASTWASGGREQFF.

This clonotype appeared a few times. Here the CDR3 reads CAISSGTSGYNEQFF. As DNA, the CDR3 is TGTGCCATCAGTTCCGGGACTAGCGGTTACAATGAGCAGTTCTTC. J is TRBJ2-1 and V is TRBV10-3; 11 positions agree with TRBD2. The CDR3 is made up of 15 amino acids. After removal of 5 bases from V and 4 bases from J, the junction contained 4 bases not matched to a gene. The germline V gene has CDR1 ENHRY and CDR2 SYGVKD.

The gene calls are TRBV29-1 and TRBJ2-7; 12 nucleotides match TRBD2. J gave up 4 bases and V 5 bases, and 6 bases lay outside the gene matches. This CDR3 region has 14 residues. CDR1 is SQVTM, CDR2 ANQGSEA, per germline. Here the CDR3 DNA reads TGCAGCGTTTCACCGGGACTAGCGGGTTACGAGCAGTACTTC. It is translated as CSVSPGLAGYEQYF.

This clonotype was picked up one time. One base away lies a much larger clone, so this may be a sequencing read error. The CDR3 reads CSAREVQFSNQPQPF. The CDR3 DNA is TGCAGTGCTAGAGAGGTTCAGTTTAGCAATCAGCCCCAGCCTTTT. This chain links TRBV20-1 with TRBJ1-5; D is ambiguous. Germline loops: CDR1 DFQATT, CDR2 SNEGSKA (reference sequence). The CDR3 spans 15 residues.